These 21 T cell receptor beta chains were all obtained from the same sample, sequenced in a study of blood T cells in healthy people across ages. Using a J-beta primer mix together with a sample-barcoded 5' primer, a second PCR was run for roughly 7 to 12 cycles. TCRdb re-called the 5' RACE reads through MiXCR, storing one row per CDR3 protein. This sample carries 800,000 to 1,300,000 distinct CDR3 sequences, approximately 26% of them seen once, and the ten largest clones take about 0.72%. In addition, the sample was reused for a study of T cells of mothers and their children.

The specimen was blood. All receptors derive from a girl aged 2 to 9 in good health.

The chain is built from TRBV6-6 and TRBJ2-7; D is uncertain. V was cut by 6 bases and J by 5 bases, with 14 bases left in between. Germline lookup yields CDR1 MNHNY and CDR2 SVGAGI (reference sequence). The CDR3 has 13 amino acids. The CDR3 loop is CASRSPKLDEQYF. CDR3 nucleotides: TGTGCCAGCAGGAGCCCTAAGCTCGACGAGCAGTACTTC.

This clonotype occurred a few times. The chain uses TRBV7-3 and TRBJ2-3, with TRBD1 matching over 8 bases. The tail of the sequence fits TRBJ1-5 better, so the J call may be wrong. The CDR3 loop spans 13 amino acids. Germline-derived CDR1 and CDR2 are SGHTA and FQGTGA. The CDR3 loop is CASSKQGADTQHF. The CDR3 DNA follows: TGTGCCAGCAGCAAGCAGGGGGCAGATACGCAGCATTTT.

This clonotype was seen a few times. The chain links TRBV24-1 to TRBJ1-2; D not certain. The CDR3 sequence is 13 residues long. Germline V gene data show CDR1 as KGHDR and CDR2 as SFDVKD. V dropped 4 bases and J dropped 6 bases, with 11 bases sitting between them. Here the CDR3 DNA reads TGTGCCACCAGTGACCCCGGGCGCGATGGCTACACCTTC. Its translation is CATSDPGRDGYTF.

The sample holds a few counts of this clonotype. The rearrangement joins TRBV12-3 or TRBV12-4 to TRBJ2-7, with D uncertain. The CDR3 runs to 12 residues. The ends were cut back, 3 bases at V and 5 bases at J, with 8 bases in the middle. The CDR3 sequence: CASSFAQHEQYF. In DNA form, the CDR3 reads TGTGCCAGCAGTTTCGCCCAGCACGAGCAGTACTTC.

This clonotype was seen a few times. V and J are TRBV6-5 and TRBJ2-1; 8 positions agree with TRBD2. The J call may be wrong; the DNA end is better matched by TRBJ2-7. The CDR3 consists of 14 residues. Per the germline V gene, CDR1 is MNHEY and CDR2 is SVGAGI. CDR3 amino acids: CASSFLSGGTEQYF. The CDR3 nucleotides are TGTGCCAGCAGTTTTCTGAGCGGGGGAACCGAGCAGTACTTC.

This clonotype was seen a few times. The CDR3 DNA sequence: TGTGCCAGCAGTTTAGCCACAGCCGATGGCTACACCTTC. Protein sequence: CASSLATADGYTF. V usage is TRBV12-3 or TRBV12-4 and J usage is TRBJ1-2; D call uncertain. V was cut by 0 bases and J by 6 bases, with 8 bases left in between. The CDR3 is 13 residues long.

The CDR3 coding sequence is TGTGCCAGCAGCCAAGCGGGGGGGGACGATACGCAGTATTTT. This translates into CASSQAGGDDTQYF. The chain couples TRBV3-1 to TRBJ2-3, with 8 nucleotides matching TRBD2. This CDR3 has 14 residues. V trimming: 1 base; J trimming: 6 bases; junction bases outside the gene matches: 3. CDR1 is LGHDT and CDR2 is YNNKEL in the germline V gene (reference sequence).

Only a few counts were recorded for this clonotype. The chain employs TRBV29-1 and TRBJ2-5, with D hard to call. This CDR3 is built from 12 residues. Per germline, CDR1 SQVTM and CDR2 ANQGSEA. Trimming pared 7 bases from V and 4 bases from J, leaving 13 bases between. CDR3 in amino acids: CSAWADSETQYF. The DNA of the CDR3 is TGCAGCGCCTGGGCGGATTCAGAGACCCAGTACTTC.

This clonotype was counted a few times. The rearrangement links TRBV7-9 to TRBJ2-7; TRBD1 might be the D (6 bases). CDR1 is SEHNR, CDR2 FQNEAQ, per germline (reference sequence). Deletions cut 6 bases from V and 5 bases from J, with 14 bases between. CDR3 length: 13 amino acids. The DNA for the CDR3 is TGTGCCAGCAGTTTCCTGACAGGCGACGAGCAGTACTTC. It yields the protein CASSFLTGDEQYF.

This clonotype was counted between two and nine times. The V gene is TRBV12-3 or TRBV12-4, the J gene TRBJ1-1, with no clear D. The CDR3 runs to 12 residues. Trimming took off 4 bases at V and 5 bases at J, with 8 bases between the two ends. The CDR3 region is CASSSRWTEAFF. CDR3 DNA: TGTGCCAGCAGTTCCCGGTGGACTGAAGCTTTCTTT.

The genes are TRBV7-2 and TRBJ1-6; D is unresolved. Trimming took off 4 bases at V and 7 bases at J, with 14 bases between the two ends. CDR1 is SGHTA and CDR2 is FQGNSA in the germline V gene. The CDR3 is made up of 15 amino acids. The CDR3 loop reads CASSYLGLVNSPLHF. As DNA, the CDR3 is TGTGCCAGCAGCTACCTAGGACTAGTGAATTCACCCCTCCACTTT. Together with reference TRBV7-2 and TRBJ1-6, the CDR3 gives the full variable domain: GAGVSQSPSNKVTEKGKDVELRCDPISGHTALYWYRQSLGQGLEFLIYFQGNSAPDKSGLPSDRFSAERTGGSVSTLTIQRTQQEDSAVYLCASSYLGLVNSPLHFGNGTRLTVT.

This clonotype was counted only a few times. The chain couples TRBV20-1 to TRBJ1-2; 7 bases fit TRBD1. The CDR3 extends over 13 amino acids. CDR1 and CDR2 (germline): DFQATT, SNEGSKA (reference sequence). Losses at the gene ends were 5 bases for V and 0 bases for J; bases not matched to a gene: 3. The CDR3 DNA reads TGCAGTGCTTGGACAGGCCCTAACTATGGCTACACCTTC. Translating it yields CSAWTGPNYGYTF.

The CDR3 nucleotides read TGTGCCAGCAGCTTAGCGAGAGTGACCCACGGGGTAGAAGATACGCAGTATTTT. The encoded protein is CASSLARVTHGVEDTQYF. The chain recombines TRBV7-8 with TRBJ2-3; perhaps TRBD2 as D (5 bases). Germline values: CDR1 SGHVS, CDR2 FQNEAQ. This CDR3 region has 18 residues. The germline V and J ends were trimmed by 0 bases and 5 bases, with 21 bases remaining between them.

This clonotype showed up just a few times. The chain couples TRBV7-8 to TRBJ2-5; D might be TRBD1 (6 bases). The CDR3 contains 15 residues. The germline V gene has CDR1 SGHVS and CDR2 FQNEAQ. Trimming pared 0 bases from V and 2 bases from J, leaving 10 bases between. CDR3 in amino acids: CASSLADSLQETQYF. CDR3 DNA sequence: TGTGCCAGCAGCTTAGCGGACAGTTTACAAGAGACCCAGTACTTC.

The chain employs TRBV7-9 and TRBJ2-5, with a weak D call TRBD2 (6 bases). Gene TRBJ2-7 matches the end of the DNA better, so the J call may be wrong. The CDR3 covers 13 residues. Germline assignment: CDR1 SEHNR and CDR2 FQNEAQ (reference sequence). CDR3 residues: CASSLGDWDEQYF. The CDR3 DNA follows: TGTGCCAGCAGCTTGGGGGACTGGGACGAGCAGTACTTC.

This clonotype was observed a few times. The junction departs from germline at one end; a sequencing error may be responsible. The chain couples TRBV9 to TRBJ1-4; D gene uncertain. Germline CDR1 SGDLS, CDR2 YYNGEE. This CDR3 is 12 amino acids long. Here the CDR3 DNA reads TGTGCCTGCAGCGCCCCGGGAGAAAAACTGTTTTTT. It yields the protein CACSAPGEKLFF.

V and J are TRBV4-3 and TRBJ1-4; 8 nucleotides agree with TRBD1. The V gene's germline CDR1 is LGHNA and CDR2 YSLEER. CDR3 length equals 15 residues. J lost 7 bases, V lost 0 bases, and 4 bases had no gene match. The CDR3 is CASSQEGQGGEKLFF. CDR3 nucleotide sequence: TGCGCCAGCAGCCAAGAAGGACAGGGAGGTGAAAAACTGTTTTTT.

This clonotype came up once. The CDR3 is CASSPNGTAGELFF. The CDR3 DNA sequence: TGTGCCAGCAGCCCAAACGGTACGGCCGGGGAGCTGTTTTTT. The chain has TRBV7-9 and TRBJ2-2; D call uncertain. Germline values: CDR1 SEHNR, CDR2 FQNEAQ (reference sequence). CDR3 length: 14 amino acids. V shed 5 bases and J shed 6 bases, with 13 bases lying between them.

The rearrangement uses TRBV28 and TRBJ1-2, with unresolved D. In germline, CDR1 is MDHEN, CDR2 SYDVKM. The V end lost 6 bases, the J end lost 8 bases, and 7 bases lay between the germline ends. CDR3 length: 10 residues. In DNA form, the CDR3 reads TGTGCCAGCAGCCGAGGGGGCTACACCTTC. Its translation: CASSRGGYTF.

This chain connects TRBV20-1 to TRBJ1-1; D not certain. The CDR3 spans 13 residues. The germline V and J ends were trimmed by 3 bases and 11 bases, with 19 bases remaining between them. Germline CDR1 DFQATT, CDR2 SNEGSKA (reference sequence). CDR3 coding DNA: TGCAGTGCTAGGGAAGGACGCCGGGGATGGGCTTTCTTT. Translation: CSAREGRRGWAFF.

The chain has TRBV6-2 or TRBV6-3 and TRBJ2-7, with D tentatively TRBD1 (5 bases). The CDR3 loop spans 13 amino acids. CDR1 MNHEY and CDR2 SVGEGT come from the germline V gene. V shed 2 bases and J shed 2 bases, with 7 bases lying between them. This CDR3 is CASSYETAYEQYF. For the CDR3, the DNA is TGTGCCAGCAGTTACGAGACAGCCTACGAGCAGTACTTC.